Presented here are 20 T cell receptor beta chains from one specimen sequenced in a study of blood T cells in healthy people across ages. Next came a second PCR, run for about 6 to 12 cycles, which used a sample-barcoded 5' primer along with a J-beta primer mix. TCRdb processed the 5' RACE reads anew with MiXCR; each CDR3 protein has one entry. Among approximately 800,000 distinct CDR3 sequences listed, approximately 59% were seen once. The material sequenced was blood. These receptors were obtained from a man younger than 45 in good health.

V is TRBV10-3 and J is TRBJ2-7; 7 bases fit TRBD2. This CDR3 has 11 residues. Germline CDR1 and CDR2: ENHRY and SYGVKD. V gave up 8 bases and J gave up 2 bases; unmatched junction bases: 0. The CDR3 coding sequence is TGTGCCATCGCGGGGGCCTACGAGCAGTACTTC. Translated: CAIAGAYEQYF.

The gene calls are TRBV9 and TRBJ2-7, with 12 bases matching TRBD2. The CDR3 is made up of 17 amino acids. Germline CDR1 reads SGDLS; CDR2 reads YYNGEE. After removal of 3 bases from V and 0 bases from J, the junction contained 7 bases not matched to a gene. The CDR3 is CASSAFGTSGPSYEQYF. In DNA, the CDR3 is TGTGCCAGCAGCGCGTTCGGGACTAGCGGGCCCTCCTACGAGCAGTACTTC.

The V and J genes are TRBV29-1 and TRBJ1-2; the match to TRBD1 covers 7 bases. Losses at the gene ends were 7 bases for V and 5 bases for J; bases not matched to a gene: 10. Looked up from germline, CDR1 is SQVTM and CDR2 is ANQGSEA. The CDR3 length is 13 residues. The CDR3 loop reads CSASRDRAYGYTF. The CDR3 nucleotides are TGCAGCGCTTCCCGGGACAGAGCTTATGGCTACACCTTC.

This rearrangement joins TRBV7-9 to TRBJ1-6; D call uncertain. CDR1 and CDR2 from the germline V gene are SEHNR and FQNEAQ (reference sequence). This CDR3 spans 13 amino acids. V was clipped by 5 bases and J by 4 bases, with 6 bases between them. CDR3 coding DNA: TGTGCCAGCAGCGCACAGTATAATTCACCCCTCCACTTT. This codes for CASSAQYNSPLHF.

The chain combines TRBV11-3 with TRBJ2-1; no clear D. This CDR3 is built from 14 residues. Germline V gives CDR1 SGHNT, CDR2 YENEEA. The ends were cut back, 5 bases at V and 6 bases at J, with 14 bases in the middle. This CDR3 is CASSVGRSSNEQFF. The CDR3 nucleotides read TGTGCCAGCAGCGTAGGACGTAGTTCCAATGAGCAGTTCTTC.

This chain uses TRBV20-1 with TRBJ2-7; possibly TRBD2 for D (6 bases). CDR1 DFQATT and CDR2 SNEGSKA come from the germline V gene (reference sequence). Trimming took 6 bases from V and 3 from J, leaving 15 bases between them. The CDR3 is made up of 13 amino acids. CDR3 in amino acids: CSAAGTEVYEQYF. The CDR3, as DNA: TGCAGTGCAGCCGGGACTGAGGTCTACGAGCAGTACTTC.

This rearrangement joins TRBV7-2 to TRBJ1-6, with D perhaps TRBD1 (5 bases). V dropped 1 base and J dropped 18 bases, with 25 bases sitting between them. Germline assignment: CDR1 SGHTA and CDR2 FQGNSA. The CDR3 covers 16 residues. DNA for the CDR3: TGTGCCAGCAGCTTAGTCAGTGGGCGACATTCCCAGGGCCCCCACTTT. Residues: CASSLVSGRHSQGPHF. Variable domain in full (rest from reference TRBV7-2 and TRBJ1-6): GAGVSQSPSNKVTEKGKDVELRCDPISGHTALYWYRQSLGQGLEFLIYFQGNSAPDKSGLPSDRFSAERTGGSVSTLTIQRTQQEDSAVYLCASSLVSGRHSQGPHFGNGTRLTVT.

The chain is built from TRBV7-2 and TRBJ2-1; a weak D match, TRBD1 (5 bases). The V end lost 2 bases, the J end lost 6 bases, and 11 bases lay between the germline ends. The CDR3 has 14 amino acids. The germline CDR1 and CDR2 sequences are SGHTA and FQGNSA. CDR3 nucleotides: TGTGCCAGCAGCTTATGGTCCCAGGGCAATGAGCAGTTCTTC. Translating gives CASSLWSQGNEQFF. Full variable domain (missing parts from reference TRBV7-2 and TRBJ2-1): GAGVSQSPSNKVTEKGKDVELRCDPISGHTALYWYRQSLGQGLEFLIYFQGNSAPDKSGLPSDRFSAERTGGSVSTLTIQRTQQEDSAVYLCASSLWSQGNEQFFGPGTRLTVL.

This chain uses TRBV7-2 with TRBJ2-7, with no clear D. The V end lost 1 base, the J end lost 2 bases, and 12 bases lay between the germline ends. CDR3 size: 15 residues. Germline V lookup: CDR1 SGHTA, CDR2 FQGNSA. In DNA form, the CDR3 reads TGTGCCAGCAGCTTAGGGAGTCGCGTAGCCTACGAGCAGTACTTC. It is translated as CASSLGSRVAYEQYF.

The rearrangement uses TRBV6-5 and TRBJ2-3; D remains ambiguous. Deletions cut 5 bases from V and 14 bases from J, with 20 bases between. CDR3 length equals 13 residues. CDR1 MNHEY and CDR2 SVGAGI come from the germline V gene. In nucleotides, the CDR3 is TGTGCCAGCAGTCCCCTCCTGCAGGAGCGTCGGTATTTT. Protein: CASSPLLQERRYF.

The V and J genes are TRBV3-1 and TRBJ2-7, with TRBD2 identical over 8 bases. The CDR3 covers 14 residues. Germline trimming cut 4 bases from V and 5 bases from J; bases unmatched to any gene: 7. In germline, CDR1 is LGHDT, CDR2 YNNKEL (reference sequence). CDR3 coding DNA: TGTGCCAGCAGCCCGGGACTAGATTGGGACGAGCAGTACTTC. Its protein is CASSPGLDWDEQYF.

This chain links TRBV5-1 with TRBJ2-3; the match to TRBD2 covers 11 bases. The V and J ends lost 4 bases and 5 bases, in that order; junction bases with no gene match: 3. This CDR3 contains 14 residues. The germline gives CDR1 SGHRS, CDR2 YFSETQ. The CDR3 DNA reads TGCGCCAGCAGCAGGGGACTAGCGGAAGATACGCAGTATTTT. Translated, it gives CASSRGLAEDTQYF. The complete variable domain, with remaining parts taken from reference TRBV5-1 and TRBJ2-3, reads KAGVTQTPRYLIKTRGQQVTLSCSPISGHRSVSWYQQTPGQGLQFLFEYFSETQRNKGNFPGRFSGRQFSNSRSEMNVSTLELGDSALYLCASSRGLAEDTQYFGPGTRLTVL.

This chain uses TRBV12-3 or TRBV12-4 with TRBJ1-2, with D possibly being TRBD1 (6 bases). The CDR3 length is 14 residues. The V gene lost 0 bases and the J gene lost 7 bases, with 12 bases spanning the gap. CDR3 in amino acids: CASSLAGRGRGYTF. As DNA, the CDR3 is TGTGCCAGCAGTTTAGCAGGCAGGGGCCGTGGCTACACCTTC.

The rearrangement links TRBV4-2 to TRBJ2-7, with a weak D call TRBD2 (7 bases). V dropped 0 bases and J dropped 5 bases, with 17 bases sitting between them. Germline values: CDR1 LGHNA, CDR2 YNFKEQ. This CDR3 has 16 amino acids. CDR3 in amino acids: CASSQDLYGGRDEQYF. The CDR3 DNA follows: TGTGCCAGCAGCCAAGATCTTTACGGGGGGCGAGACGAGCAGTACTTC.

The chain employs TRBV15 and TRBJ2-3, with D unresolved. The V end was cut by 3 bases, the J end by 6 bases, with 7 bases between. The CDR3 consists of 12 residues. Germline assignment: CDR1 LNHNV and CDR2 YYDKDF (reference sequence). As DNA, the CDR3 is TGTGCCACCAGCAGCTCGGCGGATACGCAGTATTTT. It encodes CATSSSADTQYF.

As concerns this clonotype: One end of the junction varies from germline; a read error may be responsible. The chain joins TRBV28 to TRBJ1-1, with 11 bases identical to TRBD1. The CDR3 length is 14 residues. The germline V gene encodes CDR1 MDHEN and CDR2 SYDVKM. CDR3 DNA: TGTTCCAGCAGGCCGGGACAGGGGGGACGTTGGGGTTTCTTT. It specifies CSSRPGQGGRWGFF.

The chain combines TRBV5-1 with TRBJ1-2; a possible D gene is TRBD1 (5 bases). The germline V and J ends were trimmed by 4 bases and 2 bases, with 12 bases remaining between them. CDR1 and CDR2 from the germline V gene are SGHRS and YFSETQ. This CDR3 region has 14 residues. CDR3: CASSPGDVNYGYTF. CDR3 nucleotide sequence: TGCGCCAGCAGCCCGGGGGACGTAAACTATGGCTACACCTTC.

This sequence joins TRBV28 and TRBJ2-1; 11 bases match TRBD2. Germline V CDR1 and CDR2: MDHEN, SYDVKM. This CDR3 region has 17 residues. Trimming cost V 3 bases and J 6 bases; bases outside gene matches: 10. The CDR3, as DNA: TGTGCCAGCAGTTTGCCCACTATAGCGGGGGGGGTCAATGAGCAGTTCTTC. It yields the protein CASSLPTIAGGVNEQFF.

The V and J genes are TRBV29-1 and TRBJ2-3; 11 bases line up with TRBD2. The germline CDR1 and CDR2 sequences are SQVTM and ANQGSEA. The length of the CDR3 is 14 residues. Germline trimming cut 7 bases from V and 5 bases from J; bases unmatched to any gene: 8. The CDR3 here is CSALAGGPQDTQYF. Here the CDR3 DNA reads TGCAGCGCATTAGCGGGGGGGCCTCAAGATACGCAGTATTTT.

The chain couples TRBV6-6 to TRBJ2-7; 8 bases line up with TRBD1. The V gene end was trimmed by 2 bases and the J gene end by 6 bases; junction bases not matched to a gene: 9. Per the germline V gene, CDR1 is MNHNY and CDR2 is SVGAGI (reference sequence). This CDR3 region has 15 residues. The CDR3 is CASSYDVRGLGEQYF. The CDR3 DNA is TGTGCCAGCAGTTACGATGTCAGGGGGCTTGGCGAGCAGTACTTC.